This TCR beta chain was sequenced for a study of identifying expanded T cells in peripheral blood. The germline V gene has CDR1 SGDLS and CDR2 YYNGEE. Germline trimming cut 0 bases from V and 13 bases from J; bases unmatched to any gene: 6. CDR3 length: 13 amino acids. Worth noting for this clone: Its cognate antigen is unknown.

Healthy donors had no documented immune events, such as infections, while sampled. Measured with immunoSEQ multiplex PCR; TCRdb has only the in-frame clones, and not every one. In the table there are under 150,000 clones, about four fifths of which are singletons. The study's findings and limits: Two-week clone count variance significantly increased as total template count grew.

Sequenced sample: blood. The gene calls are TRBV9 and TRBJ2-2; 7 nucleotides match TRBD2. The sequence was collected from a person aged 18 to 70 in good health. CDR3 in DNA: TGTGCCAGCAGCGTAGGAGGCAGGGAGGGGCTGTTTTTT. Translating it yields CASSVGGREGLFF.